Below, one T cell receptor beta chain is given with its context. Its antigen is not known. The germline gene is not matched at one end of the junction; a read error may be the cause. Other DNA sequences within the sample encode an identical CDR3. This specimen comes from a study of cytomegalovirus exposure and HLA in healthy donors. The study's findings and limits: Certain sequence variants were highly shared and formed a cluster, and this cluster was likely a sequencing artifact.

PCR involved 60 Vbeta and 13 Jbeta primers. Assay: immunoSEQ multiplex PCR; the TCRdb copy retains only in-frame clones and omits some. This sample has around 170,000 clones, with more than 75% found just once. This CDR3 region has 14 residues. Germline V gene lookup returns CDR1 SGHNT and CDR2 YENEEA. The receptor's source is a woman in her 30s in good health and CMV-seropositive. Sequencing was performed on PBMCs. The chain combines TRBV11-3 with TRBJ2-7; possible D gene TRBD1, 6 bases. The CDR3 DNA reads TGTGCCAGCAGCCCATACAGGGCCCCCTACGAGCAGTATTTC. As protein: CASSPYRAPYEQYF. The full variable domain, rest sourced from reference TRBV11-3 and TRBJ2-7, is EAGVVQSPRYKIIEKKQPVAFWCNPISGHNTLYWYLQNLGQGPELLIRYENEEAVDDSQLPKDRFSAERLKGVDSTLKIQPAELGDSAVYLCASSPYRAPYEQYFGPGTRLTVT.